The rows below give T cell receptor beta chains drawn from one sample of a study of blood T cell repertoires in COVID-19. Sequenced by immunoSEQ multiplex PCR; TCRdb stores in-frame clones only, minus some. The repertoire holds approximately 160,000 clones, with approximately 80% as singletons. Sequenced sample: peripheral blood. These receptors were taken from a woman older than 75 with active or convalescent COVID-19. The CDR3 runs from the conserved cysteine through the conserved F or W. The D gene is left open where the match is weak. Clone size is not always given. Where it is, it says once, few, many or a class for expanded clones.

v_gene	d_gene	j_gene	abundance	CDR3aa	CDR3nt
TRBV12-3/TRBV12-4	-	TRBJ1-1	-	CASFQTVAFF	TGTGCCAGCTTCCAGACTGTAGCTTTCTTT
TRBV6-5	TRBD2	TRBJ2-7	-	CASSYRGGSSYEQYF	TGTGCCAGCAGTTACCGGGGGGGAAGCTCCTACGAGCAGTACTTC
TRBV10-3	-	TRBJ1-2	few	CAVGGPSWNYGYTF	TGTGCCGTCGGGGGGCCATCGTGGAACTATGGCTACACCTTC
TRBV6-4	TRBD1	TRBJ1-1	-	CASTGWRKQGPPEEAFF	TGTGCCAGCACTGGATGGAGGAAACAGGGGCCCCCTGAAGAAGCTTTCTTT
TRBV18	-	TRBJ2-3	-	CASSPSGQGGPDTQYF	TGTGCCAGCTCACCATCGGGGCAGGGGGGACCAGATACGCAGTATTTT
TRBV3-1/TRBV3-2	-	TRBJ2-3	once	CASSQDASGTDTQYF	TGTGCCAGCAGCCAAGACGCTAGCGGCACAGATACGCAGTATTTT
TRBV7-9	-	TRBJ2-2	-	CASSPETGSPGLGELFF	TGTGCCAGCAGCCCGGAAACCGGTTCCCCAGGGTTGGGGGAGCTGTTTTTT
TRBV6-1	-	TRBJ2-7	-	CASSEAGGSYEQYF	TGTGCCAGCAGTGAGGCGGGTGGTTCCTACGAGCAGTACTTC
TRBV10-2	TRBD1	TRBJ1-6	-	CASNGQGGSPLHF	TGCGCCAGCAATGGACAGGGAGGCTCACCCCTCCACTTT
TRBV5-1	-	TRBJ2-7	few	CASSPGLASYEQYF	TGCGCCAGCAGCCCAGGGCTGGCTTCCTACGAGCAGTACTTC
TRBV11-2	TRBD1	TRBJ1-2	few	CASSPVGTGARYTF	TGTGCCAGCAGCCCAGTGGGGACAGGGGCCCGCTACACCTTC
TRBV5-4	-	TRBJ1-6	-	CASSLDTGINSPLHF	TGTGCCAGCAGCTTGGATACCGGGATTAATTCACCCCTCCACTTT
TRBV19	-	TRBJ2-1	few	CASSGGSNEQFF	TGTGCCAGTAGTGGAGGGTCCAATGAGCAGTTCTTC
TRBV7-2	TRBD1	TRBJ2-2	-	CASSGLTLQGAGELFF	TGTGCCAGCAGCGGTCTAACACTACAGGGGGCCGGGGAGCTGTTTTTT
TRBV7-9	-	TRBJ1-3	-	CASRTDGQPSGNTIYF	TGTGCCAGCAGAACCGATGGACAGCCCTCTGGAAACACCATATATTTT
TRBV11-3	-	TRBJ1-1	-	CASSSGFGKTEAFF	TGTGCCAGCAGCTCGGGTTTCGGGAAAACTGAAGCTTTCTTT
TRBV4-3	TRBD2	TRBJ2-3	few	CASSPGRDRDTQYF	TGCGCCAGCAGCCCTGGGAGGGATCGAGATACGCAGTATTTT
TRBV12-5	-	TRBJ1-5	-	CASGSPTGKGQPQHF	TGTGCTAGTGGTTCACCAACAGGGAAGGGCCAGCCCCAGCATTTT
TRBV7-2	TRBD2	TRBJ2-7	-	CASSLTSGPTSYEQYF	TGTGCCAGCAGCTTAACTAGCGGGCCCACCTCCTACGAGCAGTACTTC
TRBV12-3/TRBV12-4	TRBD1	TRBJ2-7	-	CASRQGAYEQYF	TGTGCCAGCAGACAGGGGGCCTACGAGCAGTACTTC
TRBV12-2	-	TRBJ1-2	-	CASRLMDREGGGYTF	TGTGCAAGTCGCCTAATGGACAGGGAGGGTGGCGGCTACACCTTC
TRBV5-1	-	TRBJ2-3	once	CASSLGRGGDTQYF	TGCGCCAGCAGCTTGGGGCGGGGAGGAGATACGCAGTATTTT
TRBV5-4	-	TRBJ1-4	-	CASSSDPAGQLNEKLFF	TGTGCCAGCAGCTCAGACCCAGCCGGACAGTTAAATGAAAAACTGTTTTTT
TRBV4-1	TRBD1	TRBJ1-1	-	CASRQGLNTEAFF	TGCGCCAGCAGACAGGGGCTGAACACTGAAGCTTTCTTT
TRBV15	-	TRBJ1-4	-	CATSRESATNEKLFF	TGTGCCACCAGCAGAGAGAGTGCAACTAATGAAAAACTGTTTTTT
TRBV27	-	TRBJ2-7	once	CASSLIVGGRSEQYF	TGTGCCAGCAGTTTAATCGTGGGGGGGCGAAGCGAGCAGTACTTC
TRBV4-2	-	TRBJ1-6	-	CASSQDPPRESGYNSPLHF	TGTGCCAGCAGCCAAGATCCCCCCAGGGAATCAGGATATAATTCACCCCTCCACTTT
TRBV6-4	TRBD2	TRBJ2-3	-	CASRRAGLPTDTQYF	TGTGCCAGCAGACGAGCGGGACTCCCCACAGATACGCAGTATTTT
TRBV9	-	TRBJ2-2	-	CASSVGLAGAEHGTGELFF	TGTGCCAGCAGCGTAGGACTCGCGGGGGCTGAACATGGCACCGGGGAGCTGTTTTTT
TRBV9	-	TRBJ1-1	-	CASSVDGGELSTEAFF	TGTGCCAGCAGCGTAGACGGAGGGGAATTGAGCACTGAAGCTTTCTTT
TRBV11-2	-	TRBJ2-1	-	CASSLQFDSHNEQFF	TGTGCCAGCAGCTTACAGTTCGACAGCCACAATGAGCAGTTCTTC
TRBV9	TRBD2	TRBJ2-3	-	CASSRGTSGGRTDTQYF	TGTGCCAGCAGCCGAGGGACTAGCGGGGGCCGCACAGATACGCAGTATTTT
TRBV19	-	TRBJ1-1	once	CASSWTEMNTEAFF	TGTGCCAGTAGCTGGACAGAGATGAACACTGAAGCTTTCTTT
TRBV6-6	TRBD1	TRBJ2-7	-	CASSRDRVTNEQYF	TGTGCCAGCAGCCGGGACAGGGTTACGAACGAGCAGTACTTC
TRBV5-1	-	TRBJ2-2	-	CASSFSRSGNTGELFF	TGCGCCAGCAGCTTCAGCCGGTCGGGTAACACCGGGGAGCTGTTTTTT
TRBV25-1	-	TRBJ1-1	-	CASSVTGMNTEAFF	TGTGCCAGCAGCGTTACCGGGATGAACACTGAAGCTTTCTTT
TRBV21-1	-	TRBJ2-3	-	CASSKGGGADTQYF	TGTGCCAGCAGCAAAGGAGGAGGGGCAGATACGCAGTATTTT
TRBV6-5	TRBD1	TRBJ2-7	once	CASGQGDHEQYF	TGTGCCAGCGGTCAGGGGGACCACGAGCAGTACTTC